This T cell receptor beta chain was found in a study of blood T cells in healthy people across ages. Overall study findings and caveats: Both higher diversity and more naive CD4+ cells marked long-lived donors when set against aged donors. TCR beta diversity per million T cells fell roughly linearly with age.

Regarding this clonotype: The antigen is not known.

The use of a sample-barcoded 5' primer and a J-beta primer mix characterized a second PCR of roughly 7 to 11 cycles. The template-switch adaptor was a 5' adaptor with 12 random nucleotides. It tagged each cDNA molecule. The yield of each sample was at least 2.5 million CDR3-containing paired-end reads. Each CDR3 protein is one row after TCRdb ran MiXCR on the 5' RACE reads. The sample contains approximately 670,000 distinct CDR3 sequences, 40% to 45% of which appear only once. The clonotype comes from a man older than 75 in good health. The sample consisted of blood.

CDR3 DNA sequence: TGTGCCAGCAGCGTAGGTGGACTAGCGGGGGTAGGAGAGCAGTTCTTC. Translation: CASSVGGLAGVGEQFF. The rearrangement links TRBV9 to TRBJ2-1, with 13 nucleotides matching TRBD2. CDR3 length: 16 amino acids. Germline lookup yields CDR1 SGDLS and CDR2 YYNGEE. The V segment lost 0 bases and the J segment 10 bases; nucleotides outside the gene matches: 7. The complete variable domain, with remaining parts taken from reference TRBV9 and TRBJ2-1, reads DSGVTQTPKHLITATGQRVTLRCSPRSGDLSVYWYQQSLDQGLQFLIQYYNGEERAKGNILERFSAQQFPDLHSELNLSSLELGDSALYFCASSVGGLAGVGEQFFGPGTRLTVL.